This TCR beta chain was recovered during a study of T cell repertoires in cytomegalovirus infection (dated by TCRdb to 2018 to 2020). As for the study more broadly: The peptide stimulations were aimed at well-studied HLA-B-restricted epitopes as well as recently identified HLA-C-restricted CMV epitopes, whose presentation resists viral immunomodulation. Donor HLA type was relevant to the analysis, as public TCR beta signatures indicated carriage of CMV infection together with the matching HLA type.

The sequencer was an Illumina HiSeq 1500. TCRdb itself trimmed the public reads at Q25 with fastp, ran MiXCR and retained productive beta chains. Here each entry gathers all rows of one CDR3 protein and keeps the most common genes and DNA. The sample records a few hundred thousand distinct CDR3 sequences, around 40% of which are singletons. About 46% of the sample rests with the top ten. V is reduced by 2 bases and J by 10 bases, leaving a spacing of 9 bases between them. CDR1 SGHVS and CDR2 FQNEAQ are derived from the germline V gene. The CDR3 sequence holds 12 residues, the cysteine and phenylalanine included. Of all the DNA, just the CDR3 is kept, 36 bases in frame from base 1. This sample's treatment or condition label indicates: in vitro stimulation with specific CMV peptide epitopes to enrich CMV-specific T cells. The investigation overall reported the following: The ex vivo response was dominated by HLA-C-restricted CMV-specific TCR beta clonotypes, which also provided the single most frequent clonotype in two of eight donors. Cumulative frequency of public TCR beta family members discriminated carriers of CMV infection plus the relevant HLA type in this cohort and an independent 352-donor cohort.

Concerning this clonotype: It lacks a known antigen. Per-base quality was not reported, and no clone a single base away is much larger than it.

The source material was cultured PBMCs, sampled from culture after CMV antigen stimulation. The clonotype originates from a human donor in good health (CMV status not recorded). Some clones in this sample may be carry-over from other donors' samples. The V and J genes are TRBV7-8 and TRBJ2-1; there is no confident call for the D gene. The CDR3 loop reads CASSLFKAEQFF. At the DNA level, the sequence is TGTGCCAGCAGCTTATTTAAAGCGGAGCAGTTCTTC.